This T cell receptor beta chain appears in the sequencing data of a study of Ad26.COV2.S vaccination and SARS-CoV-2 variants. Study-level background: This donor came from the COV1001 trial of Ad26.COV2.S. The study gave Ad26.COV2.S intramuscularly, once or twice 56 days apart. Findings of the study overall: Non-spike TCR breadth was similar in vaccine and placebo recipients.

Profiled with immunoSEQ multiplex PCR; TCRdb holds only in-frame clones, not every one. The profile covers approximately 300,000 clones, with 85% to 90% appearing a single time and 1.5% to 2.5% taken by the ten largest. Treatment reported: roughly 18 received Ad26.COV2.S at low or high dose, single or two shots; 5 received placebo; per-sample allocation not given. Samples analyzed were those drawn on day 63 after the first vaccine or placebo injection. Recruitment in Boston yielded a donor of adult age, 18-55 years. This CDR3 is built from 17 residues. J was trimmed by 6 bases and V by 0 bases; bases with no gene match: 6. Germline CDR1 reads LNHNV; CDR2 reads YYDKDF (reference sequence). A single count supports this clone. Its matching antigen is unknown.

The sequences come from peripheral blood, collected in a trial of Ad26.COV2.S vaccine versus placebo. The sequence was obtained from a person between 18 and 65 years old who received the Ad26.COV2.S COVID-19 vaccine or a placebo. The chain recombines TRBV15 with TRBJ2-2; 11 bases agree with TRBD2. As DNA, the CDR3 is TGTGCCACCAGCAGAGATATAGCGGGGGGGCTCTCCGGGGAGCTGTTTTTT. Amino acids: CATSRDIAGGLSGELFF.